The 28 T cell receptor beta chains below come from one sample, sequenced in a study of T cell responses to AZD1222 COVID-19 vaccine. The data were produced by immunoSEQ multiplex PCR, yet TCRdb's version contains in-frame clones alone and is incomplete. This sample has about 99,000 clones; about 92% occur once, and the top ten carry roughly 12%. The sequenced sample was peripheral blood, obtained on day 0 of AZD1222 vaccination. Every receptor here comes from an adult in good health.

The chain carries TRBV13 and TRBJ2-5; the D is unclear. CDR3 length: 13 residues. Germline V gives CDR1 PRHDT, CDR2 FYEKMQ (reference sequence). Trimming removed 3 bases from V and 2 bases from J, with 7 bases in between. The CDR3 nucleotides are TGTGCCAGCAGCTTTGAAAATCAAGAGACCCAGTACTTC. It specifies CASSFENQETQYF. The variable domain in full, with the rest retrieved from reference TRBV13 and TRBJ2-5, is AAGVIQSPRHLIKEKRETATLKCYPIPRHDTVYWYQQGPGQDPQFLISFYEKMQSDKGSIPDRFSAQQFSDYHSELNMSSLELGDSALYFCASSFENQETQYFGPGTRLLVL.

CDR3: CASRRSYEQYF. CDR3 DNA sequence: TGTGCCAGCAGGCGGTCCTACGAGCAGTACTTC. V gene TRBV6-5 combines with J gene TRBJ2-7, with no clear D. Trimming took 6 bases from V and 1 from J, leaving 4 bases between them. This CDR3 comprises 11 residues. Germline-derived CDR1 and CDR2 are MNHEY and SVGAGI.

This clone has a handful of counts. This chain joins TRBV19 and TRBJ2-7, with 8 bases aligning to TRBD1. The V segment lost 7 bases and the J segment 0 bases; nucleotides outside the gene matches: 5. Per the germline V gene, CDR1 is LNHDA and CDR2 is SQIVND (reference sequence). This CDR3 has 14 amino acids. CDR3 region: CASNRGTSSYEQYF. As DNA, the CDR3 is TGTGCCAGTAACAGGGGGACCAGCTCCTACGAGCAGTACTTC.

CDR3 protein: CASSIAPRNEQFF. CDR3 coding DNA: TGTGCCAGTAGTATAGCACCTCGGAATGAGCAGTTCTTC. The J gene is TRBJ2-1, the V gene TRBV19; unclear D gene. This CDR3 comprises 13 residues. CDR1 and CDR2 from the germline V gene are LNHDA and SQIVND (reference sequence). V was clipped by 1 base and J by 7 bases, with 8 bases between them. The whole variable domain, filled in from reference TRBV19 and TRBJ2-1, reads DGGITQSPKYLFRKEGQNVTLSCEQNLNHDAMYWYRQDPGQGLRLIYYSQIVNDFQKGDIAEGYSVSREKKESFPLTVTSAQKNPTAFYLCASSIAPRNEQFFGPGTRLTVL.

V usage is TRBV28 and J usage is TRBJ1-1, with a tentative D call TRBD1 (6 bases). The CDR3 has 13 residues. The V end lost 7 bases, the J end lost 9 bases, and 18 bases lay between the germline ends. Germline V gives CDR1 MDHEN, CDR2 SYDVKM. The CDR3 spells CASTIMGASKAFF. In DNA form, the CDR3 reads TGTGCCAGCACCATAATGGGGGCTTCAAAAGCTTTCTTT.

The chain uses TRBV19 and TRBJ1-2; D unresolved. The CDR3 is made up of 15 amino acids. Trimming removed 6 bases from V and 0 bases from J, with 14 bases in between. Looked up from germline, CDR1 is LNHDA and CDR2 is SQIVND (reference sequence). The CDR3 sequence: CASRVMGTPNYGYTF. The CDR3 DNA follows: TGTGCCAGTAGGGTGATGGGAACCCCTAACTATGGCTACACCTTC.

The chain carries TRBV2 and TRBJ1-1; 10 positions agree with TRBD1. V trimming: 6 bases; J trimming: 1 base; junction bases outside the gene matches: 14. Germline CDR1 is SNHLY and CDR2 is FYNNEI. The CDR3 covers 18 residues. The CDR3: CASSPIGPRQGANTEAFF. The CDR3 region has the DNA TGTGCCAGCAGCCCAATAGGGCCGAGACAGGGGGCGAACACTGAAGCTTTCTTT.

This chain uses TRBV3-1 (or the pseudogene TRBV3-2) with TRBJ1-6, with D perhaps matching TRBD1 (6 bases). The germline CDR1 and CDR2 sequences are LGHDT and YNNKEL (reference sequence). Trimming cost V 6 bases and J 7 bases, with 13 bases left between them. CDR3 length: 14 amino acids. The CDR3 here is CASSPGEGNSPLHF. The CDR3 DNA is TGTGCCAGCAGTCCAGGGGAGGGGAATTCACCCCTCCACTTT.

The chain links TRBV5-6 to TRBJ1-5; D might be TRBD1 (5 bases). Germline V lookup: CDR1 SGHDT, CDR2 YYEEEE. Trimming shortened V by 2 bases and J by 0 bases, and 12 bases separated the two germline ends. The CDR3 totals 16 residues. Written as DNA, the CDR3 is TGTGCCAGCAGCTTTGGGATAGGGGATAGCAATCAGCCCCAGCATTTT. Its protein product is CASSFGIGDSNQPQHF.

This chain uses TRBV6-2 or TRBV6-3 with TRBJ2-5; D might be TRBD1 (5 bases). The length of the CDR3 is 17 residues. V dropped 6 bases and J dropped 5 bases, with 25 bases sitting between them. Germline CDR1 is MNHEY and CDR2 is SVGEGT. The CDR3 bases are TGTGCCAGCAGCCCTACCCGGCAGGGCATGAAAGCGGAGACCCAGTACTTC. This translates into CASSPTRQGMKAETQYF.

This chain connects TRBV5-1 to TRBJ2-2, with 9 bases identical to TRBD2. Germline V CDR1 and CDR2: SGHRS, YFSETQ. V lost 4 bases and J lost 4; bases outside the gene matches: 8. The CDR3 covers 16 residues. The DNA for the CDR3 is TGCGCCAGCAGCCTTTTAAGCGGGAGGCGCACCGGGGAGCTGTTTTTT. It translates to CASSLLSGRRTGELFF.

V is TRBV30 and J is TRBJ1-1, with D possibly TRBD1 on 5 matching bases. Trimming took 6 bases from V and 5 from J, leaving 13 bases between them. This CDR3 is built from 12 residues. Germline CDR1 is GTSNPN and CDR2 is SVGIG (reference sequence). Here the CDR3 reads CACGQGGTEAFF. The CDR3 nucleotides read TGTGCCTGCGGGCAGGGCGGAACTGAAGCTTTCTTT.

V is TRBV6-2 or TRBV6-3 and J is TRBJ1-1; D is unclear. The CDR3 totals 13 residues. V lost 2 bases and J lost 6, with 10 bases in between. Germline values: CDR1 MNHEY, CDR2 SVGEGT. The CDR3 DNA reads TGTGCCAGCAGTTACGGCTACAGCGCTGAAGCTTTCTTT. This translates into CASSYGYSAEAFF.

The V call is TRBV14, the J call TRBJ1-2; perhaps TRBD1 as D (5 bases). CDR1 is SGHDN and CDR2 is FVKESK in the germline V gene. Deletions cut 2 bases from V and 0 bases from J, with 13 bases between. The CDR3 spans 16 residues. The CDR3 spells CASSQTRDGPNYGYTF. As DNA, the CDR3 is TGTGCCAGCAGCCAAACCCGGGACGGTCCTAACTATGGCTACACCTTC.

This chain uses TRBV6-5 with TRBJ1-2; D ambiguous. V was cut by 7 bases and J by 8 bases, with 14 bases left in between. The CDR3 has 12 residues. The germline CDR1 and CDR2 sequences are MNHEY and SVGAGI. CDR3 nucleotide sequence: TGTGCCAGCATTTCGACGAAAGGCGGCTACACCTTC. As protein: CASISTKGGYTF.

The J gene is TRBJ1-1, the V gene TRBV6-5; 7 bases map to TRBD1. Per germline, CDR1 MNHEY and CDR2 SVGAGI. CDR3 length equals 15 residues. The J segment lost 0 bases and the V segment lost 5 bases, leaving 6 bases of the junction unmatched. The CDR3: CASSPQGSLNTEAFF. The CDR3 DNA reads TGTGCCAGCAGTCCACAGGGGTCTCTGAACACTGAAGCTTTCTTT.

The chain carries TRBV7-9 and TRBJ1-2; weak D call: TRBD1 (6 bases). CDR3 size: 16 residues. CDR1 and CDR2 (germline): SEHNR, FQNEAQ (reference sequence). Between the trimmed V and J ends, which lost 5 bases and 4 bases, there was a span of 20 bases. The DNA for the CDR3 is TGTGCCAGCAGCGCCGGACAGTCAAGTTGGGGCTATGGCTACACCTTC. This gives the protein CASSAGQSSWGYGYTF.

V and J are TRBV19 and TRBJ2-2; tentatively, D is TRBD2 (5 bases). The CDR3 sequence is 15 residues long. Germline V CDR1 and CDR2: LNHDA, SQIVND (reference sequence). Trimming stripped 1 base from V and 2 bases from J, with 8 bases between. CDR3 nucleotides: TGTGCCAGTAGTATAGGAGCGGTTAACACCGGGGAGCTGTTTTTT. It codes for CASSIGAVNTGELFF.

V usage is TRBV7-9 and J usage is TRBJ2-7; TRBD2 matches at 7 bases. The junction had 7 bases not matched to a gene; V was cut back by 5 bases and J by 0 bases. Per the germline V gene, CDR1 is SEHNR and CDR2 is FQNEAQ (reference sequence). The CDR3 length is 15 residues. CDR3 sequence: CASSPPGGSSYEQYF. The CDR3 DNA sequence: TGTGCCAGCAGCCCCCCGGGCGGGAGCTCCTACGAGCAGTACTTC.

This clone was seen only once. The rearrangement joins TRBV5-1 to TRBJ2-3; D might be TRBD2 (6 bases). The CDR3 runs 16 residues. The germline gives CDR1 SGHRS, CDR2 YFSETQ. Trimming took off 4 bases at V and 2 bases at J, with 17 bases between the two ends. The CDR3 nucleotides are TGCGCCAGCAGCGGAACCGGGGGTACCACCACAGATACGCAGTATTTT. This codes for CASSGTGGTTTDTQYF.

The genes are TRBV24-1 and TRBJ1-1; D not certain. The V gene's germline CDR1 is KGHDR and CDR2 SFDVKD. CDR3 length: 14 amino acids. V lost 4 bases to trimming and J lost 2 bases, with 10 bases between them. The CDR3 spells CATSEARDNTEAFF. CDR3 nucleotides: TGTGCCACCAGTGAGGCGCGGGATAACACTGAAGCTTTCTTT.

The chain combines TRBV7-9 with TRBJ1-1, with a weak D call TRBD1 (6 bases). Deletions cut 6 bases from V and 4 bases from J, with 15 bases between. CDR3 length: 14 amino acids. CDR1 is SEHNR, CDR2 FQNEAQ, per germline (reference sequence). This chain's CDR3 is CASRAGVDGTEAFF. In DNA, the CDR3 is TGTGCCAGCAGAGCAGGGGTGGATGGCACTGAAGCTTTCTTT. The full variable domain, in which reference TRBV7-9 and TRBJ1-1 provide the parts outside the CDR3, is DTGVSQNPRHKITKRGQNVTFRCDPISEHNRLYWYRQTLGQGPEFLTYFQNEAQLEKSRLLSDRFSAERPKGSFSTLEIQRTEQGDSAMYLCASRAGVDGTEAFFGQGTRLTVV.

The V call is TRBV2, the J call TRBJ1-5; possibly TRBD1 for D (6 bases). This CDR3 spans 17 amino acids. The V end lost 5 bases, the J end lost 6 bases, and 23 bases lay between the germline ends. Per germline, CDR1 SNHLY and CDR2 FYNNEI. The CDR3 DNA is TGTGCCAGCAGTTCAAACCGCTGGGGGGGGGCGAGTCAGCCCCAGCATTTT. As protein: CASSSNRWGGASQPQHF.

The chain couples TRBV9 to TRBJ2-7; tentative D call: TRBD2 (6 bases). V lost 0 bases and J lost 5, with 15 bases in between. The CDR3 spans 15 residues. Germline CDR1 reads SGDLS; CDR2 reads YYNGEE. CDR3 sequence: CASSVGSGPANEQYF. In DNA, the CDR3 is TGTGCCAGCAGCGTAGGAAGCGGGCCGGCCAACGAGCAGTACTTC.

The chain has TRBV7-8 and TRBJ2-3; D may be TRBD1 (6 bases). The V end lost 5 bases, the J end lost 2 bases, and 20 bases lay between the germline ends. CDR3 size: 17 residues. CDR1 and CDR2 (germline): SGHVS, FQNEAQ. Here the CDR3 reads CASSPSLQGKSTDTQYF. In nucleotides, the CDR3 is TGTGCCAGCAGCCCCTCTTTACAGGGAAAGTCCACAGATACGCAGTATTTT.

J is TRBJ1-1 and V is TRBV27, with a tentative D call TRBD1 (6 bases). CDR1 is MNHEY and CDR2 is SMNVEV in the germline V gene (reference sequence). The CDR3 extends over 16 amino acids. V was trimmed by 3 bases and J by 4 bases, leaving 18 bases between them. In DNA, the CDR3 is TGTGCCAGCAGTTTGACGACGGGGGGCGGAATCACTGAAGCTTTCTTT. It translates to CASSLTTGGGITEAFF.

The rearrangement uses TRBV4-2 and TRBJ2-5, with D tentatively TRBD2 (5 bases). In germline, CDR1 is LGHNA, CDR2 YNFKEQ. V dropped 0 bases and J dropped 6 bases, with 8 bases sitting between them. The CDR3 sequence is 13 residues long. CDR3 sequence: CASSQDNGKTQYF. The CDR3 DNA sequence: TGTGCCAGCAGCCAAGATAACGGGAAGACCCAGTACTTC.

V usage is TRBV5-5 and J usage is TRBJ2-7; D is possibly TRBD1 (6 bases). Between the trimmed V and J ends, which lost 0 bases and 0 bases, there was a span of 7 bases. The CDR3 has 14 residues. CDR1 and CDR2 from the germline V gene are SGHKS and YYEKEE (reference sequence). CDR3 bases: TGTGCCAGCAGCTTGGGCAGGGGCTCCTACGAGCAGTACTTC. Its translation is CASSLGRGSYEQYF.